The text below deals with one TCR beta chain. Its antigen is unidentified. The data originate from a study of T cell responses to AZD1222 COVID-19 vaccine. The CDR3 consists of 15 residues. The trim removed 4 bases at V and 10 bases at J, leaving 11 bases unmatched. Per the germline V gene, CDR1 is SNHLY and CDR2 is FYNNEI. Findings and limits, study-wide: Increases in Spike-specific TCR breadth and depth were seen after two AZD1222 doses. The donor cohort was predominantly white British with a female majority, and clonal diversity may have been underestimated. Only six people who got AZD1222 tested seropositive at baseline. Spike-wide vaccine-associated CD4 TCRs dominated at 160-218 and 743-854.

Clones were read by immunoSEQ multiplex PCR, and TCRdb kept only the in-frame ones, dropping some. Counted here are about 140,000 clones, roughly 88% occurring once; the ten biggest clones make up under 2%. The rearrangement links TRBV2 to TRBJ2-1, with 9 bases lining up with TRBD2. This sample comprised peripheral blood, obtained 28 days after the second AZD1222 dose. This TCR was sampled from an adult who received the AZD1222 COVID-19 vaccine. The CDR3 region is CASSAGLAGLGEQFF. The CDR3 DNA reads TGTGCCAGCAGTGCGGGACTAGCTGGCCTCGGGGAGCAGTTCTTC.